Reported below is one TCR beta chain. The data derive from a study of cytomegalovirus exposure and HLA in healthy donors. The trim removed 4 bases at V and 7 bases at J, leaving 14 bases unmatched. This CDR3 spans 16 amino acids. Germline-derived CDR1 and CDR2 are SGHRS and YFSETQ. Primers for the PCR totalled 60 Vbeta and 13 Jbeta. Method: immunoSEQ multiplex PCR; TCRdb's copy keeps in-frame clones and lacks some. The data show around 160,000 clones, almost 80% seen once. Sequenced material: PBMCs. The chain links TRBV5-1 to TRBJ1-2, with 9 bases that match TRBD1. The sequence derives from a woman between 35 and 50 years old in good health and CMV-seropositive. The CDR3 region has the DNA TGCGCCAGCAGCCCTGGACAGGGGCAGGGAATGTCTGGCTACACCTTC. This codes for CASSPGQGQGMSGYTF. Drawing the rest from reference TRBV5-1 and TRBJ1-2, the complete variable domain is KAGVTQTPRYLIKTRGQQVTLSCSPISGHRSVSWYQQTPGQGLQFLFEYFSETQRNKGNFPGRFSGRQFSNSRSEMNVSTLELGDSALYLCASSPGQGQGMSGYTFGSGTRLTVV.